A selection of T cell receptor beta chains follows, all from one sample in a study of CD8 T cells in ankylosing spondylitis. TCRdb re-analysed the 5' RACE reads in MiXCR, keeping a single row per CDR3 protein. The top ten clones hold 0.89% of a sample with about 450,000 distinct CDR3 sequences, roughly 26% of them seen once. Sequencing was done on a sample of blood, either unsorted or a sorted T cell fraction (not recorded which). These TCRs come from a male donor with ankylosing spondylitis. The CDR3 runs from the conserved cysteine through the conserved F or W. The D gene is left open where the match is weak. Part of the rows lack a size; the others show once, few, many or a class for expanded clones.

j_call clone_size d_call v_call cdr3_nt cdr3_aa
TRBJ2-4 many - TRBV11-2 TGTGCCAGCAGCTTAGGGGTCAGGGCCCAAAACATTCAGTACTTC CASSLGVRAQNIQYF
TRBJ1-1 few - TRBV3-1 TGTGCCAGCAGCCAAGGGACAGTAGAAGCTTTCTTT CASSQGTVEAFF
TRBJ2-1 - TRBD2 TRBV5-1 TGCGCCAGCAGCTCCCGACTAGCGGGAAATTACAATGAGCAGTTCTTC CASSSRLAGNYNEQFF
TRBJ2-1 - TRBD2 TRBV12-3/TRBV12-4 TGTGCCAGCAGTTTAGAGGTGGGACTAGGTATTGAGCAGTTCTTC CASSLEVGLGIEQFF
TRBJ1-4 - - TRBV12-3/TRBV12-4 TGTGCCAGCAGACAAGACAGCGGAGGTGAAAAACTGTTTTTT CASRQDSGGEKLFF
TRBJ2-2 - - TRBV27 TGTGCCAGCAGTCCCCTAGTTACCGGGGAGCTGTTTTTT CASSPLVTGELFF
TRBJ2-1 - - TRBV3-1 TGTGCCAGCAGCCAATCGGGTTCTAGCTCCTACAATGAGCAGTTCTTC CASSQSGSSSYNEQFF
TRBJ2-5 few TRBD2 TRBV20-1 TGCAGTGCCAACGGGGGGGGGCCAGAGACCCAGTACTTC CSANGGGPETQYF
TRBJ2-3 many - TRBV29-1 TGCAGCGTTGAAGTGGACTCTACAAGCACGCAGTATTTT CSVEVDSTSTQYF
TRBJ2-2 - - TRBV7-9 TGTGCCAGCATTAATGTAGCCAACACCGGGGAGCTGTTTTTT CASINVANTGELFF
TRBJ1-3 - TRBD1 TRBV7-2 TGTGCCAGCAGCTCGACAGGGTTCGGAAACACCATATATTTT CASSSTGFGNTIYF
TRBJ2-4 - TRBD1 TRBV5-1 TGCGCCAGCAGCCGGACCCGGGGACAGATAAACATTCAGTACTTC CASSRTRGQINIQYF
TRBJ1-1 - TRBD1 TRBV29-1 TGCAGCGCGATACAGGGGGACACTGAAGCTTTCTTT CSAIQGDTEAFF
TRBJ2-1 - TRBD2 TRBV9 TGTGCCAGCAGCGTACAGGTCGCGGGAGGGGCTAATAGTCCCACAATCCACAATGAGCAGTTCTTC CASSVQVAGGANSPTIHNEQFF
TRBJ2-1 - TRBD2 TRBV19 TGTGCCAGTAGTCTCGAGAGCGGGATCGATGAGCAGTTCTTC CASSLESGIDEQFF
TRBJ2-5 many TRBD2 TRBV7-9 TGTGCCAGCAGCCCGGGACTAGCGGGTCAAGAGACCCAGTACTTC CASSPGLAGQETQYF
TRBJ2-2 - - TRBV7-8 TGTGCCACATTTAGGGCAGGGGATTCCATATACACCGGGGAGCTGTTTTTT CATFRAGDSIYTGELFF
TRBJ1-2 - - TRBV3-1 TGTGCCAGCAGCCAAGATTGGGGGGGGCGAGGTGGCTACACCTTC CASSQDWGGRGGYTF
TRBJ1-1 - TRBD1 TRBV5-1 TGCGCCAGCAGCACATGGACAGGTCGGAACACTGAAGCTTTCTTT CASSTWTGRNTEAFF
TRBJ2-2 - - TRBV3-1 TGTGCCAGCAGCCCCCATCAGGGAGCCGGGGAGCTGTTTTTT CASSPHQGAGELFF
TRBJ1-1 - TRBD1 TRBV20-1 TGCAGTGCATGGACAGGGGGCTTTTCCAACACTGAAGCTTTCTTT CSAWTGGFSNTEAFF
TRBJ2-2 - - TRBV11-2 TGTGCCAGCAGCTCGGCTCCTACAACAGGGTTCGGGGAGCTGTTTTTT CASSSAPTTGFGELFF
TRBJ1-5 few - TRBV11-2 TGTGCCAGCAGCTTAAGCGCGGGGAGTAGCAATCAGCCCCAGCATTTT CASSLSAGSSNQPQHF
TRBJ2-5 few - TRBV2 TGTGCCAGCAGCGGAGTGGGGGGAATACAAGAGACCCAGTACTTC CASSGVGGIQETQYF
TRBJ1-2 few TRBD1 TRBV3-1 TGTGCCAGCAGCCTCACAGACAGGGCTGGCTACACCTTC CASSLTDRAGYTF
TRBJ2-7 - TRBD1 TRBV3-1 TGTGCCAGCAGCCAAGCACAGGGGACGTCCTATTTTAGGGCCTACGAGCAGTACTTC CASSQAQGTSYFRAYEQYF
TRBJ1-5 few - TRBV15 TGTGCCACCAGCAGAAGGACCGCTGGCAATCAGCCCCAGCATTTT CATSRRTAGNQPQHF
TRBJ1-1 - - TRBV7-9 TGTGCCAGCAGCTTTTACAGTGCAACTGAAGCTTTCTTT CASSFYSATEAFF
TRBJ1-1 few TRBD1 TRBV2 TGTGCCAGCACCCAGGGGGGGATGGACACTGAAGCTTTCTTT CASTQGGMDTEAFF
TRBJ2-2 few - TRBV14 TGTGCCAGCAGCCAAGATACCAGTCTGTTTTTT CASSQDTSLFF